This TCR beta chain is from a study of neurological immune-mediated disorders. TCRdb re-derived calls from the 5' RACE reads in MiXCR, one entry per CDR3 protein. The sample carries 55,000 to 70,000 distinct CDR3 sequences, roughly 11% recorded once. This clonotype was found many times. Trimming removed 4 bases from V and 7 bases from J; junction bases left unmatched: 8. The germline gives CDR1 SGHTA, CDR2 FQGNSA. The CDR3 contains 14 residues. V usage is TRBV7-2 and J usage is TRBJ2-5; 8 bases match TRBD1. Sequenced: PBMCs. The receptor's source is a man between 60 and 75 years old in good health. The CDR3 DNA sequence: TGTGCCAGCAGCTCCGAGGCAGGGGGCAGGACCCAGTACTTC. It is translated as CASSSEAGGRTQYF.